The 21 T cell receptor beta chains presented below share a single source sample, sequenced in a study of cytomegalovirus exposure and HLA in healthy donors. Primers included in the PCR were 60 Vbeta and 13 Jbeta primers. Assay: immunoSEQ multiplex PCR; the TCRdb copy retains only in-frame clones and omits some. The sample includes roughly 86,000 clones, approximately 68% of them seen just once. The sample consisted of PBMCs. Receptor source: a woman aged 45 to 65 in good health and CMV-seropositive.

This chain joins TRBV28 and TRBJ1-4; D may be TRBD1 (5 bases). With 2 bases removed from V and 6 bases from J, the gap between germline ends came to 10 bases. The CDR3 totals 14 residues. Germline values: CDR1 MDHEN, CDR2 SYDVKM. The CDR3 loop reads CASSLIGGDEKLFF. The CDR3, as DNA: TGTGCCAGCAGTTTAATCGGGGGGGATGAAAAACTGTTTTTT.

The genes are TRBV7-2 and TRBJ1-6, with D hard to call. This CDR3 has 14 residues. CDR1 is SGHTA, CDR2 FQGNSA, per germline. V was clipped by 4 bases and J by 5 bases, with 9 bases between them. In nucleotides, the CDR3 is TGTGCCAGCAGCTCAAGACGGGATAATTCACCCCTCCACTTT. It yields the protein CASSSRRDNSPLHF.

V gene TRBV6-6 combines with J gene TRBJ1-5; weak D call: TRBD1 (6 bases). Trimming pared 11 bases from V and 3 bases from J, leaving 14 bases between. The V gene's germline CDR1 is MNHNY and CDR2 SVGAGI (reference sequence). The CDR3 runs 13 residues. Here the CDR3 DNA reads TGTGCCTCCACGGGGGGGCACAATCAGCCCCAGCATTTT. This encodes CASTGGHNQPQHF.

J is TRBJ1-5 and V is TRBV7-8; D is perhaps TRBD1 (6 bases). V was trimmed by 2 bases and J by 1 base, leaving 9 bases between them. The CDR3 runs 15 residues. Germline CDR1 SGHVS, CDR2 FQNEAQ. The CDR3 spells CASSLWGGSNQPQHF. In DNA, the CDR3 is TGTGCCAGCAGCTTATGGGGGGGCAGCAATCAGCCCCAGCATTTT. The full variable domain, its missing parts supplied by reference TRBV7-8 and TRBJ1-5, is GAGVSQSPRYKVAKRGQDVALRCDPISGHVSLFWYQQALGQGPEFLTYFQNEAQLDKSGLPSDRFFAERPEGSVSTLKIQRTQQEDSAVYLCASSLWGGSNQPQHFGDGTRLSIL.

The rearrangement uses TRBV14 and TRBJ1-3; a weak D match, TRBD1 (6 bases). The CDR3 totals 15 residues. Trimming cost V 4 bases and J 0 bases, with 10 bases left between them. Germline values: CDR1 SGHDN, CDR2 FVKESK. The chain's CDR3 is CASSLGQLSGNTIYF. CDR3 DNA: TGTGCCAGCAGCCTCGGACAGCTCTCTGGAAACACCATATATTTT.

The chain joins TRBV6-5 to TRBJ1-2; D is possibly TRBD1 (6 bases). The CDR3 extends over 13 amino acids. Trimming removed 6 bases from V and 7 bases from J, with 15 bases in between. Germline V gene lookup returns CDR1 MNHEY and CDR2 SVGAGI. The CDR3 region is CASSLYTGLGYTF. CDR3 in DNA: TGTGCCAGCAGCCTATACACAGGGCTTGGCTACACCTTC.

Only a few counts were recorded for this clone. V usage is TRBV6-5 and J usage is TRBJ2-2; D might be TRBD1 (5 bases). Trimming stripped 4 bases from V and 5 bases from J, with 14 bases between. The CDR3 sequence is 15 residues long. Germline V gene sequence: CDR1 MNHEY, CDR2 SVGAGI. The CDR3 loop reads CASSSLDMETGELFF. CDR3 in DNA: TGTGCCAGCAGTTCTCTGGACATGGAGACCGGGGAGCTGTTTTTT.

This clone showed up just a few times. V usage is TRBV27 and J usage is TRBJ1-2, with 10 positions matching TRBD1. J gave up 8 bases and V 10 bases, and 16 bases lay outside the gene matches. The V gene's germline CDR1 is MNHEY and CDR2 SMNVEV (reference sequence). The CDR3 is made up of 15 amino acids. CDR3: CATQGDRGQAGGYTF. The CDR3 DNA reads TGTGCCACCCAAGGCGACAGGGGGCAAGCGGGAGGCTACACCTTC.

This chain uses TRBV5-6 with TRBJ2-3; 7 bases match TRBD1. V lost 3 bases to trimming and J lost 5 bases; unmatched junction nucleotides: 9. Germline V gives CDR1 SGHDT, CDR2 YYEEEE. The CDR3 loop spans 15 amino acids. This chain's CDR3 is CASSWGTGVVDTQYF. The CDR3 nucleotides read TGTGCCAGCAGCTGGGGCACAGGGGTGGTAGATACGCAGTATTTT. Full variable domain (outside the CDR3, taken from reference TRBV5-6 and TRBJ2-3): DAGVTQSPTHLIKTRGQQVTLRCSPKSGHDTVSWYQQALGQGPQFIFQYYEEEERQRGNFPDRFSGHQFPNYSSELNVNALLLGDSALYLCASSWGTGVVDTQYFGPGTRLTVL.

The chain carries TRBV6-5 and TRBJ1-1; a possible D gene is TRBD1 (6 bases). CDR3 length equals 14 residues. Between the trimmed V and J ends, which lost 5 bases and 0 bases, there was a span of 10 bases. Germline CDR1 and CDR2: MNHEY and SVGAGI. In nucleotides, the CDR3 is TGTGCCAGCAGTGGGGGCAGGATGAACACTGAAGCTTTCTTT. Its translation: CASSGGRMNTEAFF.

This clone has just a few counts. CDR3 coding DNA: TGTGCCAGTAGTATAGTCACTAGCGGGGCCACAGATACGCAGTATTTT. It encodes CASSIVTSGATDTQYF. V is TRBV19 and J is TRBJ2-3; TRBD2 aligns across 10 bases. CDR3 length: 16 amino acids. Germline V gene lookup returns CDR1 LNHDA and CDR2 SQIVND (reference sequence). V shed 1 base and J 2 bases; nucleotides not matched to a gene: 3. The variable domain in full, completed from reference TRBV19 and TRBJ2-3, reads DGGITQSPKYLFRKEGQNVTLSCEQNLNHDAMYWYRQDPGQGLRLIYYSQIVNDFQKGDIAEGYSVSREKKESFPLTVTSAQKNPTAFYLCASSIVTSGATDTQYFGPGTRLTVL.

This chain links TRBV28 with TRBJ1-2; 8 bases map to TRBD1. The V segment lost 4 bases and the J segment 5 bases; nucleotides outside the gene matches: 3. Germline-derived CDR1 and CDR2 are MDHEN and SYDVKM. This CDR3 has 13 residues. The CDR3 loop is CASSSGGGYGYTF. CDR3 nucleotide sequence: TGTGCCAGCAGTTCAGGGGGCGGGTATGGCTACACCTTC.

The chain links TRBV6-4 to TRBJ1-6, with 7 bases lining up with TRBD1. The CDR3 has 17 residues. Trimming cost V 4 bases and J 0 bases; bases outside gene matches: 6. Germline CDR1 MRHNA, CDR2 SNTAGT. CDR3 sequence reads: CASSGGTASSYNSPLHF. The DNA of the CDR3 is TGTGCCAGCAGTGGAGGGACAGCAAGCTCCTATAATTCACCCCTCCACTTT.

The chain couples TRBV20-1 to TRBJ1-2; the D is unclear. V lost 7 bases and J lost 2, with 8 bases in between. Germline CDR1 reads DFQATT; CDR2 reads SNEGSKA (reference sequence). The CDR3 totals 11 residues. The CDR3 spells CSVAENYGYTF. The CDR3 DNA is TGCAGTGTGGCAGAAAACTATGGCTACACCTTC.

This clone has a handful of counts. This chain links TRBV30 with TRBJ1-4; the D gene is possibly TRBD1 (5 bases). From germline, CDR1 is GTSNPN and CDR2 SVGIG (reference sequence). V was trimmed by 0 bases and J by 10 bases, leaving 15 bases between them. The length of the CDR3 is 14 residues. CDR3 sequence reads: CAWSVRQGVGKLFF. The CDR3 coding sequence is TGTGCCTGGAGTGTCAGGCAGGGTGTTGGAAAACTGTTTTTT.

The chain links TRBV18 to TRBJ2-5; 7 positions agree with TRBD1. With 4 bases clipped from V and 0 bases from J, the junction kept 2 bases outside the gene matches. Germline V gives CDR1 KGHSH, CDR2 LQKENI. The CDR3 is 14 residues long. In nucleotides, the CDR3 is TGTGCCAGCTCACACGGGACAGACCAAGAGACCCAGTACTTC. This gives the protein CASSHGTDQETQYF. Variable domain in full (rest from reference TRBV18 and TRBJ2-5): NAGVMQNPRHLVRRRGQEARLRCSPMKGHSHVYWYRQLPEEGLKFMVYLQKENIIDESGMPKERFSAEFPKEGPSILRIQQVVRGDSAAYFCASSHGTDQETQYFGPGTRLLVL.

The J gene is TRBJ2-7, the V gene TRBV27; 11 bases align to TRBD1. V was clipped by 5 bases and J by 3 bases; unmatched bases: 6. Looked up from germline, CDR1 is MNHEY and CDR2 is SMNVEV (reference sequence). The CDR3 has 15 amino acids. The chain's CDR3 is CASSTRDRGNYEQYF. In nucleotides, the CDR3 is TGTGCCAGCAGTACACGGGACAGGGGGAACTACGAGCAGTACTTC.

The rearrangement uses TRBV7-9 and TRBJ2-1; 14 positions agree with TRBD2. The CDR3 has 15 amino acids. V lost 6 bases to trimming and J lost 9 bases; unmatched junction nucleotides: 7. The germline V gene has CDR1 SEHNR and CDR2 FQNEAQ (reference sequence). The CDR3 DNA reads TGTGCCAGCAGAGCCGGGACTAGCGGGGGAGGTGAGCAGTTCTTC. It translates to CASRAGTSGGGEQFF. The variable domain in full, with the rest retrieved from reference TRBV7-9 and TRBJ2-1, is DTGVSQNPRHKITKRGQNVTFRCDPISEHNRLYWYRQTLGQGPEFLTYFQNEAQLEKSRLLSDRFSAERPKGSFSTLEIQRTEQGDSAMYLCASRAGTSGGGEQFFGPGTRLTVL.

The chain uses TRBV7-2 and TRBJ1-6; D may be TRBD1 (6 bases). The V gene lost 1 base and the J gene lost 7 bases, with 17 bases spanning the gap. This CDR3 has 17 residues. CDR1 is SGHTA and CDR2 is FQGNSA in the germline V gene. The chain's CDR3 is CASSLVEEQGPNSPLHF. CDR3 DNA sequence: TGTGCCAGCAGCTTAGTGGAGGAGCAGGGGCCAAATTCACCCCTCCACTTT. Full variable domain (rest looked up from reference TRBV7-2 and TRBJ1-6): GAGVSQSPSNKVTEKGKDVELRCDPISGHTALYWYRQSLGQGLEFLIYFQGNSAPDKSGLPSDRFSAERTGGSVSTLTIQRTQQEDSAVYLCASSLVEEQGPNSPLHFGNGTRLTVT.

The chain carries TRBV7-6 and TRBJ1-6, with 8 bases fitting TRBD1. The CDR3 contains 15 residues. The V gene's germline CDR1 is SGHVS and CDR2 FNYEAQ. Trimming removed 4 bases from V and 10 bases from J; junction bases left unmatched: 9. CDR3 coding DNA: TGTGCCAGCAGCTCTACAGGGGGAGGAGAATCACCCCTCCACTTT. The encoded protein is CASSSTGGGESPLHF.

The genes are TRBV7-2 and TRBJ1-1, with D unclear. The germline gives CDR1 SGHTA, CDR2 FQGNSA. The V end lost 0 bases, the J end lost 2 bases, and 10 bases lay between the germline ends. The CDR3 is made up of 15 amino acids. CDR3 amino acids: CASSLAPGINTEAFF. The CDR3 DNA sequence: TGTGCCAGCAGCTTAGCGCCGGGAATAAACACTGAAGCTTTCTTT.